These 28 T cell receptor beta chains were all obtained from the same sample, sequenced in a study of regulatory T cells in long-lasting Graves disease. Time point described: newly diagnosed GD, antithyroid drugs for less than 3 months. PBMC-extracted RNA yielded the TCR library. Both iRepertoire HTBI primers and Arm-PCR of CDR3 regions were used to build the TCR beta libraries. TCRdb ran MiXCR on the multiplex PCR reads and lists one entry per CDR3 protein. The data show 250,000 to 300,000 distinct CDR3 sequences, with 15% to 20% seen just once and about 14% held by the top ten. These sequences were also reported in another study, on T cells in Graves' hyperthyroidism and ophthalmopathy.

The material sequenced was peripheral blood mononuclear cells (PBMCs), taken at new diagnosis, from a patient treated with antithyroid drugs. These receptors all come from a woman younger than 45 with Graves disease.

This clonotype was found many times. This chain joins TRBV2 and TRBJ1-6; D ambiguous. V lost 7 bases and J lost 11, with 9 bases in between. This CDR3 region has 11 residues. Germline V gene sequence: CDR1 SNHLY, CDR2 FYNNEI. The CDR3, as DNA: TGTGCCAGCACTGACGGACCACCCCTCCACTTT. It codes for CASTDGPPLHF.

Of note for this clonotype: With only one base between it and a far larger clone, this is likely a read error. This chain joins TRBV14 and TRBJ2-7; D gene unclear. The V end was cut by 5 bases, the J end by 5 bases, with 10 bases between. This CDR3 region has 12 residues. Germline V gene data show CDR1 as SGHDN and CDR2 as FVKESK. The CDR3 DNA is TGTGCCAGCAGCTGGCTGGGCCACGAGCAGTACTTC. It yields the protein CASSWLGHEQYF.

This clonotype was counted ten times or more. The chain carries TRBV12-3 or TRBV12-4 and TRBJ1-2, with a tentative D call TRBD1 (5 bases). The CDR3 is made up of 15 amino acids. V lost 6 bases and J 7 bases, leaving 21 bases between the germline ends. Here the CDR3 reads CASSLDLGDLTGYTF. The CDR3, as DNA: TGTGCCAGCAGCCTAGACCTAGGGGATCTCACTGGCTACACCTTC.

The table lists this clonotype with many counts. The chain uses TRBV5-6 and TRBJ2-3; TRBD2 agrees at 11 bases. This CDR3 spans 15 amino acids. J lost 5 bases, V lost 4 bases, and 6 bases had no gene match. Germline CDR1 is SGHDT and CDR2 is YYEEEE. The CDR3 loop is CASSLIAGGVDTQYF. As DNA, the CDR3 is TGTGCCAGCAGCCTCATAGCGGGGGGGGTAGATACGCAGTATTTT.

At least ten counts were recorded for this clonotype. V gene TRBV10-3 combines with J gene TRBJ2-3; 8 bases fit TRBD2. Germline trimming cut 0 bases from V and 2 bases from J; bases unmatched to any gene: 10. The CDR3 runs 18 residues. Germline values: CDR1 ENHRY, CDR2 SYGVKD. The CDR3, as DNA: TGTGCCATCAGTGAGTCGAATGTGGTGCGGGGGGACACAGATACGCAGTATTTT. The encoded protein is CAISESNVVRGDTDTQYF.

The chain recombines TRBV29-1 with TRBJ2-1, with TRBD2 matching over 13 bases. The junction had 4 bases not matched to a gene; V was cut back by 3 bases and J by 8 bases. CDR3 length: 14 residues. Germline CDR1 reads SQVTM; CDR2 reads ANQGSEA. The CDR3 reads CSVDPTSGGHEQFF. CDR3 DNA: TGCAGCGTTGACCCGACTAGCGGGGGGCATGAGCAGTTCTTC.

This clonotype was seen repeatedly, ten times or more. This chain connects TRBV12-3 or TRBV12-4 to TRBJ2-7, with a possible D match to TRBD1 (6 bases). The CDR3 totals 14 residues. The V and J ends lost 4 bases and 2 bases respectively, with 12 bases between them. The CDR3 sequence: CASSSGQTPYEQYF. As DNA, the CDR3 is TGTGCCAGCAGTTCCGGACAGACACCCTACGAGCAGTACTTC.

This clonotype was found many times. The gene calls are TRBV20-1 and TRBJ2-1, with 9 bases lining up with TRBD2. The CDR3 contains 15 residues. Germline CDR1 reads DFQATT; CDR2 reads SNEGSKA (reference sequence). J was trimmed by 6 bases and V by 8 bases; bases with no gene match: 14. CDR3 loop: CSLYSGGEGGNEQFF. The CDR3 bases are TGCAGTTTATATAGCGGGGGCGAGGGTGGCAATGAGCAGTTCTTC.

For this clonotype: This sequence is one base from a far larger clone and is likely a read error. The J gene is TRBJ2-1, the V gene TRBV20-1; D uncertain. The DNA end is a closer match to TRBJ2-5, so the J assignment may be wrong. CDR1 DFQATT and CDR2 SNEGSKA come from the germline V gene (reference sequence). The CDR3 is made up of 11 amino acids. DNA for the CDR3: TGCAGTGCTGGGGTTCAAGAGACCCAGTACTTC. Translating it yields CSAGVQETQYF.

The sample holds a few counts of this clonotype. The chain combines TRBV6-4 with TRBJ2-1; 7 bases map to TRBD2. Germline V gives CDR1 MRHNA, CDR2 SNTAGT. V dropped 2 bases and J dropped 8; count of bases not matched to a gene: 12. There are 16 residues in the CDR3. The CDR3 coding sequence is TGTGCCAGCAGTGACCCAAGCGGGGTCCGTCCCTATGAGCAGTTCTTC. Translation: CASSDPSGVRPYEQFF.

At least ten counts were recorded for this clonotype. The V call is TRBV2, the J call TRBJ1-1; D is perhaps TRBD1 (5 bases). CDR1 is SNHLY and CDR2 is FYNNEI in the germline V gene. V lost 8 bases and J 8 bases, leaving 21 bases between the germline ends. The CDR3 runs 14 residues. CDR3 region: CASLVDSGNLEAFF. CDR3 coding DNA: TGTGCCAGCCTGGTCGACAGCGGGAATCTCGAAGCTTTCTTT.

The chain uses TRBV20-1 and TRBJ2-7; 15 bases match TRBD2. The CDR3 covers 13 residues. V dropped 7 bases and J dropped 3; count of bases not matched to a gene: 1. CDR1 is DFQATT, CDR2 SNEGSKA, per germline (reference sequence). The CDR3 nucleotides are TGCAGTGGGGGACTAGCGGGGGGCTACGAGCAGTACTTC. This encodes CSGGLAGGYEQYF.

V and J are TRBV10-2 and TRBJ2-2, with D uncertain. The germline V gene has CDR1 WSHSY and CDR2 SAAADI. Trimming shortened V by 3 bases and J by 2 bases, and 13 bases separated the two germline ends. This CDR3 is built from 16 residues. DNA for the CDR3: TGCGCCAGCAGTGATCAGTGGCGGACCAACACCGGGGAGCTGTTTTTT. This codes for CASSDQWRTNTGELFF.

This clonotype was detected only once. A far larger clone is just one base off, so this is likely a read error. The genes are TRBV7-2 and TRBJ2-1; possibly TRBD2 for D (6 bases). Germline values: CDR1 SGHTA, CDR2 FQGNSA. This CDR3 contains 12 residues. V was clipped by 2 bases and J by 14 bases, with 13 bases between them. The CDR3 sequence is CASSLPRGEEFF. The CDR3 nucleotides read TGTGCCAGCAGCTTACCCCGCGGGGAGGAGTTCTTC.

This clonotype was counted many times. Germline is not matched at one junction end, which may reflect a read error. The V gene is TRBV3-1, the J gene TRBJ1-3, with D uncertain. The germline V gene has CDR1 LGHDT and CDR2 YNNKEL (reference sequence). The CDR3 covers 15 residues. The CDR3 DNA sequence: TGCGCCAGCAGCCAAGATAGCCACCCTGGAAACACCATATATTTT. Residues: CASSQDSHPGNTIYF. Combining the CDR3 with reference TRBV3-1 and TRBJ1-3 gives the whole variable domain DTAVSQTPKYLVTQMGNDKSIKCEQNLGHDTMYWYKQDSKKFLKIMFSYNNKELIINETVPNRFSPKSPDKAHLNLHINSLELGDSAVYFCASSQDSHPGNTIYFGEGSWLTVV.

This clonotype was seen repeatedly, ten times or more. The CDR3 nucleotides read TGTGCCAGCAGCTTAGGGGACAGGTACCACGAGCAGTACTTC. It codes for CASSLGDRYHEQYF. The chain is built from TRBV11-2 and TRBJ2-7, with TRBD1 matching 8 bases. CDR1 and CDR2 (germline): SGHAT, FQNNGV. CDR3 length: 14 amino acids. Trimming removed 1 base from V and 5 bases from J; junction bases left unmatched: 4.

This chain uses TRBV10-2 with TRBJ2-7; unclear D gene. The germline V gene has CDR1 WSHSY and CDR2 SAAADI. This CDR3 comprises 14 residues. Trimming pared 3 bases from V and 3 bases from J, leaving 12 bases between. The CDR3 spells CASSDVGPDYEQYF. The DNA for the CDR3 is TGCGCCAGCAGTGACGTCGGACCGGACTACGAGCAGTACTTC.

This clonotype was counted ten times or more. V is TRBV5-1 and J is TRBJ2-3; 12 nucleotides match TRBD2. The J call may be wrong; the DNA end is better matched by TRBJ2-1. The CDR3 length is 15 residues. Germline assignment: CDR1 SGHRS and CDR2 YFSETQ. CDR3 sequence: CASSLELAGGPRQFF. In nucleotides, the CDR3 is TGCGCCAGCAGCTTGGAGCTAGCGGGGGGGCCGCGGCAGTTCTTC.

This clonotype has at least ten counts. The CDR3 nucleotides read TGCGCCAGCAGCTTGGGGGCACTCTCAGGAACTGAAGCTTTCTTT. The encoded protein is CASSLGALSGTEAFF. V and J are TRBV5-1 and TRBJ1-1; no clear D. The CDR3 runs 15 residues. Deletions cut 0 bases from V and 5 bases from J, with 14 bases between. Germline lookup yields CDR1 SGHRS and CDR2 YFSETQ.

The CDR3 region is CAIPRDRDTEAFF. DNA of the CDR3: TGTGCCATCCCCCGGGACAGGGACACTGAAGCTTTCTTT. The rearrangement links TRBV2 to TRBJ1-1, with 9 bases matching TRBD1. The germline V gene encodes CDR1 SNHLY and CDR2 FYNNEI. The CDR3 consists of 13 residues. Trimming at V came to 10 bases and at J to 3 bases, leaving 6 bases not matched to a gene. The whole variable domain, filled in from reference TRBV2 and TRBJ1-1, reads EPEVTQTPSHQVTQMGQEVILRCVPISNHLYFYWYRQILGQKVEFLVSFYNNEISEKSEIFDDQFSVERPDGSNFTLKIRSTKLEDSAMYFCAIPRDRDTEAFFGQGTRLTVV.

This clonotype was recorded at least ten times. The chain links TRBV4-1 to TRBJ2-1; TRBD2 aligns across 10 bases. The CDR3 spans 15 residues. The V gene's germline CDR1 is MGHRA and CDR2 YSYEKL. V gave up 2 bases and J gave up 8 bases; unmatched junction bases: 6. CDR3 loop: CASSQTAGGLYEQFF. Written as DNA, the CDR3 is TGCGCCAGCAGCCAAACAGCGGGGGGGCTCTATGAGCAGTTCTTC.

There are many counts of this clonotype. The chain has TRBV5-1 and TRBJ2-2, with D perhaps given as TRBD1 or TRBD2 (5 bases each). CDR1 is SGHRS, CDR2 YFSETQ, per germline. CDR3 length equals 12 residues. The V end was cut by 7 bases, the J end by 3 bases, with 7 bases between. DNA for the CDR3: TGCGCCAGCGGGGGAGACACCGGGGAGCTGTTTTTT. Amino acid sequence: CASGGDTGELFF.

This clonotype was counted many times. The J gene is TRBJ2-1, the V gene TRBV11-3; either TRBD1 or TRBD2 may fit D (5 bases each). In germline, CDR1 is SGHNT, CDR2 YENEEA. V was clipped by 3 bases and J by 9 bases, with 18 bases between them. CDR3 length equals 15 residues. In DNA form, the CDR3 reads TGTGCCAGCAGCTTTGATGGCCCCTATGGGGGTGAGCAGTTCTTC. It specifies CASSFDGPYGGEQFF.

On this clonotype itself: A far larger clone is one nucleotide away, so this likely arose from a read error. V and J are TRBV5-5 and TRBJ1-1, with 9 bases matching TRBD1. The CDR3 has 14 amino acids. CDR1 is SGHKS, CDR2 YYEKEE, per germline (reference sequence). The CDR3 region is CASSYPGQGTKAFF. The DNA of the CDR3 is TGTGCCAGCAGCTATCCGGGACAGGGCACTAAAGCTTTCTTT. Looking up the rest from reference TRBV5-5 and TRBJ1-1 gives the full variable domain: DAGVTQSPTHLIKTRGQQVTLRCSPISGHKSVSWYQQVLGQGPQFIFQYYEKEERGRGNFPDRFSARQFPNYSSELNVNALLLGDSALYLCASSYPGQGTKAFFGQGTRLTVV.

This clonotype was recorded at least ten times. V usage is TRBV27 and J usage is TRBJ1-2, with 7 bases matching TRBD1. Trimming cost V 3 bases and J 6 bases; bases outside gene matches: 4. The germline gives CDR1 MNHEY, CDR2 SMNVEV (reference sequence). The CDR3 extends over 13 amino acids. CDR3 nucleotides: TGTGCCAGCAGTTTGAACAGGGGCGATGGCTACACCTTC. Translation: CASSLNRGDGYTF.

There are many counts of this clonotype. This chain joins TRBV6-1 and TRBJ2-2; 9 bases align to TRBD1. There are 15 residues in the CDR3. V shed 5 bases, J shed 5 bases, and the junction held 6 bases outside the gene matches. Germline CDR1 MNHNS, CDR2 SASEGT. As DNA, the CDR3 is TGTGCCAGCAGTAAAACAGGGGGCGATACCGGGGAGCTGTTTTTT. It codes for CASSKTGGDTGELFF.

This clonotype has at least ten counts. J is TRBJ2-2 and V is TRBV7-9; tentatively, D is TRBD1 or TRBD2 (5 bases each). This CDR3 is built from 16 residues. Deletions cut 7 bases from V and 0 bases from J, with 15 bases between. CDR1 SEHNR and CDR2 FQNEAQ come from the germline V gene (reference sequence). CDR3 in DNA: TGTGCCAGCACCCGGGCGTGGGGACCGAACACCGGGGAGCTGTTTTTT. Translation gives CASTRAWGPNTGELFF.

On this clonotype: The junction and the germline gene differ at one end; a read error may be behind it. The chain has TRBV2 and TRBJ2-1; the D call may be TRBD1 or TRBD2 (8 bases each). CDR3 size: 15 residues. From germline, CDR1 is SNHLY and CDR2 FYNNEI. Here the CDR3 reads CASKTGGSGNNERFF. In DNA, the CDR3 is TGTGCCAGCAAAACAGGGGGTAGCGGGAACAATGAGCGGTTCTTC. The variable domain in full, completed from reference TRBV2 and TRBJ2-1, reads EPEVTQTPSHQVTQMGQEVILRCVPISNHLYFYWYRQILGQKVEFLVSFYNNEISEKSEIFDDQFSVERPDGSNFTLKIRSTKLEDSAMYFCASKTGGSGNNERFFGPGTRLTVL.